This T cell receptor beta chain was identified in a study of Ad26.COV2.S vaccination and SARS-CoV-2 variants. Study conclusions and caveats: Breadth measured for non-spike TCRs was similar across vaccine and placebo recipients.

Documented treatment: 15 to 20 received Ad26.COV2.S at low or high dose, single or two shots; 5 received placebo; per-sample allocation not given. Sampling was performed 63 days after the first vaccine or placebo injection. In Boston, an adult donor aged 18-55 years took part. V shed 5 bases and J shed 6 bases, with 2 bases lying between them. This CDR3 contains 10 residues. Germline lookup yields CDR1 SGDLS and CDR2 YYNGEE. Note on this clone: No antigen is known for it.

Sequencing used immunoSEQ multiplex PCR; TCRdb keeps in-frame clones, though not all of them. The data contain about 350,000 clones, around 89% of them seen just once; the ten biggest clones take up under 6%. This chain connects TRBV9 to TRBJ2-2; no clear D gene. The source was peripheral blood, collected in a trial of Ad26.COV2.S vaccine versus placebo. The receptor's source is a person aged 18-60 years who received the Ad26.COV2.S COVID-19 vaccine or a placebo. CDR3 in DNA: TGTGCCAGCAGGGCCGGGGAGCTGTTTTTT. Its translation is CASRAGELFF.